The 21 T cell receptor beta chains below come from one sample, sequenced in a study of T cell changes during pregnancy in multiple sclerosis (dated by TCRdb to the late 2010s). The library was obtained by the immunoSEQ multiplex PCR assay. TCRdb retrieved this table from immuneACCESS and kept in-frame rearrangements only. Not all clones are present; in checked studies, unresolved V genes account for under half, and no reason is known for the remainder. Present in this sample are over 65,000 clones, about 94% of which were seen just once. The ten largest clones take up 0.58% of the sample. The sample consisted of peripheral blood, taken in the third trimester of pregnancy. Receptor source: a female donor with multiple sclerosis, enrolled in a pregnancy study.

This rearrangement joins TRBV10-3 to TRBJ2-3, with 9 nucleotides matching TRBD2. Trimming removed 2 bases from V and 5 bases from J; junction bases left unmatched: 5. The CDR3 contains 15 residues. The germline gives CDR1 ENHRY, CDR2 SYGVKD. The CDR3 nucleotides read TGTGCCATCAGTGAGGGTAAACTAGCGGGAGATACGCAGTATTTT. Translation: CAISEGKLAGDTQYF.

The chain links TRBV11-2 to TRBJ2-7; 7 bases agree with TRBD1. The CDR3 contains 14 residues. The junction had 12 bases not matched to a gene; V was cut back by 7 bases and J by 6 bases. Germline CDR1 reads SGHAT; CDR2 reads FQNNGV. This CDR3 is CASTDREPLTEQYF. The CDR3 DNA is TGTGCCAGCACCGACAGGGAACCCCTCACCGAGCAGTACTTC.

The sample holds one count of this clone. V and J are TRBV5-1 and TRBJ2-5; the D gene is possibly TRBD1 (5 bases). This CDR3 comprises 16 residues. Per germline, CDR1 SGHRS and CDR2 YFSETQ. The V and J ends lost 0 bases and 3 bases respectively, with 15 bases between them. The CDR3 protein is CASSLEGWGPKETQYF. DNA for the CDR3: TGCGCCAGCAGCTTGGAGGGGTGGGGTCCCAAAGAGACCCAGTACTTC.

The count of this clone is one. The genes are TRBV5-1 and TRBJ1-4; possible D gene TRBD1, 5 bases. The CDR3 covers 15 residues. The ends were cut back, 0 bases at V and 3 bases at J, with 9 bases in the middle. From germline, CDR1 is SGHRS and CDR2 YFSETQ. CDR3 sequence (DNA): TGCGCCAGCAGCTTGGCGGGGGATCCTAATGAAAAACTGTTTTTT. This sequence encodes CASSLAGDPNEKLFF. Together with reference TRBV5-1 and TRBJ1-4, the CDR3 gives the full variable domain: KAGVTQTPRYLIKTRGQQVTLSCSPISGHRSVSWYQQTPGQGLQFLFEYFSETQRNKGNFPGRFSGRQFSNSRSEMNVSTLELGDSALYLCASSLAGDPNEKLFFGSGTQLSVL.

The CDR3 reads CASSSYRGPSTGELFF. Here the CDR3 DNA reads TGTGCCAGCAGCTCCTACAGGGGGCCCTCCACCGGGGAGCTGTTTTTT. The chain carries TRBV7-3 and TRBJ2-2; the match to TRBD1 covers 9 bases. The germline gives CDR1 SGHTA, CDR2 FQGTGA. Trimming at V came to 4 bases and at J to 4 bases, leaving 7 bases not matched to a gene. This CDR3 spans 16 amino acids.

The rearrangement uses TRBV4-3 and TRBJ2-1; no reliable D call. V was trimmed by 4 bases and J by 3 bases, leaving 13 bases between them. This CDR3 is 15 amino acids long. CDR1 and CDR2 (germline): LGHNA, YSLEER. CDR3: CASSRDTANYNEQFF. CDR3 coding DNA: TGCGCCAGCAGCCGCGACACTGCAAACTACAATGAGCAGTTCTTC.

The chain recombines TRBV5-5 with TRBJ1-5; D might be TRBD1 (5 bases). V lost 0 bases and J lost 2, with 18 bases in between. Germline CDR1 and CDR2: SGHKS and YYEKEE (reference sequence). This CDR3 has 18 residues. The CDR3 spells CASSLDLIGPGGNQPQHF. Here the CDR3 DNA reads TGTGCCAGCAGCTTGGATCTCATAGGGCCGGGGGGCAATCAGCCCCAGCATTTT.

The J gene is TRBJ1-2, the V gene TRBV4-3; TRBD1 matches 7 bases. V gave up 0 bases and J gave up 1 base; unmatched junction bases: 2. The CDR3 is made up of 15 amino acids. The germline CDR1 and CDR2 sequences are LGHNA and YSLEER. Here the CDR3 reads CASSQEGTVNYGYTF. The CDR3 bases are TGCGCCAGCAGCCAAGAAGGGACAGTTAACTATGGCTACACCTTC.

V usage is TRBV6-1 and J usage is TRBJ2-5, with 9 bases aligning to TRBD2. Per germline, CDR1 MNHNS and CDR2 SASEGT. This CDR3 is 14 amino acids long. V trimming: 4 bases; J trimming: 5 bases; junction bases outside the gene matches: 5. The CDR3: CASSGGGAGETQYF. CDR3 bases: TGTGCCAGCAGTGGCGGGGGGGCCGGGGAGACCCAGTACTTC.

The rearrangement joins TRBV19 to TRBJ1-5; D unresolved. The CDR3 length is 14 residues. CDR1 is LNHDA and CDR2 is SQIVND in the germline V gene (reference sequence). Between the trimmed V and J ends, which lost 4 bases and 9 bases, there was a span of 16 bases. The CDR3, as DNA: TGTGCCAGTAGTAGCGGCGGGTTTTTTTTGCCCCAGCATTTT. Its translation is CASSSGGFFLPQHF.

The CDR3 DNA reads TGTGCCAGCAGCTTGGGACTGTACAATGAGCAGTTCTTC. This gives the protein CASSLGLYNEQFF. The chain carries TRBV7-8 and TRBJ2-1, with D possibly TRBD2 on 6 matching bases. Per germline, CDR1 SGHVS and CDR2 FQNEAQ. The CDR3 has 13 residues. V lost 3 bases to trimming and J lost 4 bases, with 7 bases between them.

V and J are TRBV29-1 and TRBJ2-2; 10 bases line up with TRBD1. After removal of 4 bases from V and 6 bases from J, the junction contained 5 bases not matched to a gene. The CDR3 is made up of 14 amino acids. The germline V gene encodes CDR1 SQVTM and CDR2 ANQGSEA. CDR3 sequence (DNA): TGCAGCGTTGGGGGACAGGGGAGGGCCGGGGAGCTGTTTTTT. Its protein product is CSVGGQGRAGELFF.

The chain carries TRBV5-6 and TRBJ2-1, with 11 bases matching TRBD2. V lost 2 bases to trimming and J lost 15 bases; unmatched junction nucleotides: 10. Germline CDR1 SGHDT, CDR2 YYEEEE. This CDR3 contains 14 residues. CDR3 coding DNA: TGTGCCAGCAGCTTAGCTAGCGGGGGGCCCAAGACGTTCTTC. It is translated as CASSLASGGPKTFF.

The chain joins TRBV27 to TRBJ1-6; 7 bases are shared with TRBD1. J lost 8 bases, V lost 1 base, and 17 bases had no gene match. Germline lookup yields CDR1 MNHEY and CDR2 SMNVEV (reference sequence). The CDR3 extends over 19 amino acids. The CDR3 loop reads CASSLFPTATGELDSPLHF. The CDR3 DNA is TGTGCCAGCAGTTTATTCCCCACAGCAACAGGGGAGCTAGATTCACCCCTCCACTTT.

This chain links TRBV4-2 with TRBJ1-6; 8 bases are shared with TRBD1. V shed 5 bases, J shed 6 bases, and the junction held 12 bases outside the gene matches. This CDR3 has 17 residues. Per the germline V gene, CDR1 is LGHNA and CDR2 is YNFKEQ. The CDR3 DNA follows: TGTGCCAGCAGCGGGGCTCAGGGGGCCCTCGGTAATTCACCCCTCCACTTT. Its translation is CASSGAQGALGNSPLHF.

This CDR3 is CASSLGLAPNYGYTF. CDR3 nucleotide sequence: TGTGCCAGCAGCTTAGGGCTAGCTCCTAACTATGGCTACACCTTC. The V call is TRBV7-2, the J call TRBJ1-2; D gene ambiguous. Germline-derived CDR1 and CDR2 are SGHTA and FQGNSA. The CDR3 is 15 residues long. Trimming took off 1 base at V and 0 bases at J, with 9 bases between the two ends.

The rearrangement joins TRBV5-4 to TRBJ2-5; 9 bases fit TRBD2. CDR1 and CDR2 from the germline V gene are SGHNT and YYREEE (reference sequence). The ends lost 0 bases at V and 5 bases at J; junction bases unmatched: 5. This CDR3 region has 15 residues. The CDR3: CASSLEVAGVETQYF. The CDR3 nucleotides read TGTGCCAGCAGCTTGGAGGTAGCGGGGGTGGAGACCCAGTACTTC.

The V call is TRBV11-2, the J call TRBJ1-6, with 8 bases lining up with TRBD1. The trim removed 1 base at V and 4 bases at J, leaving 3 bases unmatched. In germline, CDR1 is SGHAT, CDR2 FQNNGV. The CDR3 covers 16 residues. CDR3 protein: CASSLAGGTYNSPLHF. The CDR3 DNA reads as TGTGCCAGCAGCTTAGCAGGGGGCACTTATAATTCACCCCTCCACTTT.

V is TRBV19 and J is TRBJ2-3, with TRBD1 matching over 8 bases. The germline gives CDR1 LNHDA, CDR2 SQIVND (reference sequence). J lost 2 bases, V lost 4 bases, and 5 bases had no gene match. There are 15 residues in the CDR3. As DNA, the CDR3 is TGTGCCAGTAGTAAATACAGGGGGTTCACAGATACGCAGTATTTT. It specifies CASSKYRGFTDTQYF. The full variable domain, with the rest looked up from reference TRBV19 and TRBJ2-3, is DGGITQSPKYLFRKEGQNVTLSCEQNLNHDAMYWYRQDPGQGLRLIYYSQIVNDFQKGDIAEGYSVSREKKESFPLTVTSAQKNPTAFYLCASSKYRGFTDTQYFGPGTRLTVL.

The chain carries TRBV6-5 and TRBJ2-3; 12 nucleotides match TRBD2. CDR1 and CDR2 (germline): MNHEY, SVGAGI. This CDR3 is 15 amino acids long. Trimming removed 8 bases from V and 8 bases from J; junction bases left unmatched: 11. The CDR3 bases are TGTGCCAGCTTAACGCCGACTAGCGGGGGATCTACGCAGTATTTT. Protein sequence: CASLTPTSGGSTQYF.

The CDR3 reads CASSETQQGGTEAFF. Here the CDR3 DNA reads TGTGCCAGCAGCGAGACCCAACAGGGGGGAACTGAAGCTTTCTTT. The V call is TRBV5-6, the J call TRBJ1-1; 8 nucleotides line up with TRBD1. This CDR3 has 15 amino acids. Germline trimming cut 4 bases from V and 5 bases from J; bases unmatched to any gene: 10. Germline lookup yields CDR1 SGHDT and CDR2 YYEEEE.